One TCR beta chain is described in this entry. This sample is drawn from a study of blood T cell repertoires in COVID-19. The method was immunoSEQ multiplex PCR; TCRdb's version includes in-frame clones alone and lacks a portion of them. The sample has 61,000 or so clones, around four fifths seen once. This CDR3 contains 17 residues. From germline, CDR1 is SGHNT and CDR2 YENEEA. V gave up 5 bases and J gave up 3 bases; unmatched junction bases: 7. The genes are TRBV11-3 and TRBJ2-5; 15 positions agree with TRBD2. Sequencing was carried out using peripheral blood. This TCR was sampled from a woman between 65 and 79 years old with acute or convalescent COVID-19. The CDR3 bases are TGTGCCAGCAGCCGAGGGACTAGCGGGGGGCCTGAAGAGACCCAGTACTTC. Its translation is CASSRGTSGGPEETQYF.